This T cell receptor beta chain appears in the sequencing data of a study of Graves' ophthalmopathy and Graves' hyperthyroidism. Findings and limits, study-wide: Between ophthalmopathy and stable hyperthyroidism, a 13-signature model drew a separation with roughly 88% sensitivity and just under 83% specificity.

Ten or more counts support this clonotype. Its antigen is undetermined. CDR3 regions of TCR beta were amplified from RNA transcripts. Following a first-round RT-PCR that used HTBI primers, a second-round multiplex PCR was carried out. MiXCR was run by TCRdb on the multiplex PCR reads, yielding one entry per CDR3 protein. The sample lists 600,000 to 650,000 distinct CDR3 sequences; about 24% were seen once. The CDR3 covers 12 residues. V was shortened by 7 bases and J by 8 bases, with 14 bases between the two germline ends. Hyperthyroidism qualified as stable when ophthalmopathy did not develop within 18 months of follow-up. Researchers turned away patients with other autoimmune diseases, uncontrolled infections, pregnancy or lactation. An approximately 10 ml volume of fresh peripheral blood provided the PBMCs.

This TCR was sampled from a woman aged 18 to 35 with stable Graves' hyperthyroidism. Some clones in this sample may be carry-over from other donors' samples. Sequences were obtained from peripheral blood. The J gene is TRBJ1-2, the V gene TRBV12-3 or TRBV12-4; D is perhaps TRBD1 (6 bases). The CDR3 nucleotides are TGTGCCAGCAATCCGAACAGGGTGGGCTACACCTTC. It encodes CASNPNRVGYTF.